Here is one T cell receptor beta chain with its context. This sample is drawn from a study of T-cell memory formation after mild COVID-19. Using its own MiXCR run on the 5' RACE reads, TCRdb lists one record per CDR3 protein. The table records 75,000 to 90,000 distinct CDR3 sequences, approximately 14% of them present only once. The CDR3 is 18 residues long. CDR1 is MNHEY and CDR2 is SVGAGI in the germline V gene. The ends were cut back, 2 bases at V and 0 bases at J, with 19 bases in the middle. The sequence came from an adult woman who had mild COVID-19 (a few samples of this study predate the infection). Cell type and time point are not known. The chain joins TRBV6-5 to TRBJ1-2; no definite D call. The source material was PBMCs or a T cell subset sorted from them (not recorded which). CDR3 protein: CASSYLVGRPEANYGYTF. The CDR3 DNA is TGTGCCAGCAGTTACCTCGTAGGACGGCCCGAAGCTAACTATGGCTACACCTTC.